The present entry profiles one T cell receptor beta chain with its context. The antigen is unknown. Trimming pared 5 bases from V and 0 bases from J, leaving 8 bases between. Germline V gene lookup returns CDR1 LNHDA and CDR2 SQIVND (reference sequence). The CDR3 totals 15 residues. After extraction with the RNeasy kit, roughly 0.45 to 1 ug of the RNA was reverse transcribed using random hexamers. An immunoSEQ multiplex PCR generated amplified TCR beta CDR3 products spanning 54 Vbeta and 13 Jbeta. One entry per CDR3 protein results from TCRdb running MiXCR on the immunoSEQ multiplex PCR reads. The table records about 300,000 distinct CDR3 sequences, around 89% of them present only once. Sequencing targeted TCR beta in T cells from blood (CD8+ and CD4+). Negative isolation yielded CD4+ and CD8+ T cells, and FACS enriched TEMRA cells. The data were obtained in a study of CD8 T cells in Susac syndrome.

Study results and caveats: As the study acknowledged, the number of individuals who were part of its TCR sequencing and HLA analysis was relatively small.

Sequencing was carried out using CD8+ T cells from PBMCs. This chain connects TRBV19 to TRBJ2-6; no firm D call. This receptor was identified in a human donor with multiple sclerosis. The CDR3 loop reads CASSPIVSGANVLTF. The CDR3 coding sequence is TGTGCCAGTAGTCCGATAGTCTCTGGGGCCAACGTCCTGACTTTC.